These 22 T cell receptor beta chains came from one sample sequenced in a study of cytomegalovirus exposure and HLA in healthy donors. Clones were read by immunoSEQ multiplex PCR, and TCRdb kept only the in-frame ones, dropping some. Of about 120,000 clones in the sample, about 82% are singletons; the top ten hold nearly 5%. The source material was PBMCs. All receptors derive from a young man in good health and CMV-seronegative.

For this clone: Other DNA sequences within the sample encode an identical CDR3. The chain uses TRBV5-1 and TRBJ1-1, with TRBD1 identical over 8 bases. V shed 3 bases, J shed 3 bases, and the junction held 7 bases outside the gene matches. There are 15 residues in the CDR3. Germline values: CDR1 SGHRS, CDR2 YFSETQ. The CDR3 DNA is TGCGCCAGCAGCTCGCAGGGGGCGCGGGACACTGAAGCTTTCTTT. Encoded protein: CASSSQGARDTEAFF.

This clone was seen only once. The gene calls are TRBV2 and TRBJ1-6; TRBD1 agrees at 9 bases. Germline V lookup: CDR1 SNHLY, CDR2 FYNNEI. Trimming took 6 bases from V and 7 from J; bases not matched to a gene: 4. This CDR3 is built from 14 residues. DNA of the CDR3: TGTGCCAGCAGAGCGACAGGGGGAAATTCACCCCTCCACTTT. The encoded protein is CASRATGGNSPLHF.

The rearrangement joins TRBV19 to TRBJ2-7; 7 nucleotides match TRBD1. The length of the CDR3 is 13 residues. Germline CDR1 and CDR2: LNHDA and SQIVND (reference sequence). With 5 bases clipped from V and 4 bases from J, the junction kept 5 bases outside the gene matches. The CDR3 region has the DNA TGTGCCAGTAGTCTGGGGACAGCATACGAGCAGTACTTC. Translating gives CASSLGTAYEQYF.

The rearrangement uses TRBV4-1 and TRBJ2-3; a weak D match, TRBD2 (5 bases). Germline values: CDR1 MGHRA, CDR2 YSYEKL. The CDR3 is made up of 15 amino acids. The V end lost 0 bases, the J end lost 0 bases, and 7 bases lay between the germline ends. The CDR3 sequence: CASSQEERSTDTQYF. Written as DNA, the CDR3 is TGCGCCAGCAGCCAAGAAGAGCGGAGCACAGATACGCAGTATTTT.

The chain has TRBV5-6 and TRBJ2-4; 10 nucleotides align to TRBD1. V was clipped by 1 base and J by 8 bases; unmatched bases: 6. This CDR3 is 15 amino acids long. Germline CDR1 reads SGHDT; CDR2 reads YYEEEE. As DNA, the CDR3 is TGTGCCAGCAGCTTGTTGGACAGGGGGGGAGACATTCAGTACTTC. Its translation is CASSLLDRGGDIQYF.

The chain uses TRBV15 and TRBJ2-2, with TRBD2 matching 7 bases. The V segment lost 5 bases and the J segment 7 bases; nucleotides outside the gene matches: 16. Germline values: CDR1 LNHNV, CDR2 YYDKDF (reference sequence). The length of the CDR3 is 17 residues. CDR3 in DNA: TGTGCCACCAGCCCAGAGGGGACGGCGGGAGAGAGCGGGGAGCTGTTTTTT. This codes for CATSPEGTAGESGELFF.

There are a few counts of this clone. V usage is TRBV11-3 and J usage is TRBJ2-7, with a possible D match to TRBD1 (6 bases). The V gene lost 5 bases and the J gene lost 5 bases, with 13 bases spanning the gap. Germline CDR1 SGHNT, CDR2 YENEEA. CDR3 size: 13 residues. CDR3 amino acids: CASSPGHGHEQYF. The CDR3 region has the DNA TGTGCCAGCAGCCCGGGACATGGCCACGAGCAGTACTTC.

V usage is TRBV7-9 and J usage is TRBJ1-6; 11 bases agree with TRBD1. Trimming removed 6 bases from V and 7 bases from J; junction bases left unmatched: 5. Looked up from germline, CDR1 is SEHNR and CDR2 is FQNEAQ (reference sequence). The CDR3 is 15 amino acids. CDR3: CASRRTGGVNSPLHF. The CDR3 nucleotides are TGTGCCAGCAGAAGGACAGGGGGCGTAAATTCACCCCTCCACTTT.

There are a few counts of this clone. The CDR3 region is CASSFDRGNQPQHF. The CDR3 DNA follows: TGTGCCAGCAGTTTTGACAGGGGGAATCAGCCCCAGCATTTT. This chain joins TRBV6-1 and TRBJ1-5; 9 positions agree with TRBD1. Unmatched junction bases numbered 3, after V lost 5 bases and J lost 4 bases. The CDR3 is made up of 14 amino acids. The germline CDR1 and CDR2 sequences are MNHNS and SASEGT.

The rearrangement uses TRBV5-1 and TRBJ1-4, with D perhaps matching TRBD1 (5 bases). The germline CDR1 and CDR2 sequences are SGHRS and YFSETQ. Trimming left V 6 bases short and J 5 bases short, with 17 bases between. This CDR3 is 15 amino acids long. The CDR3 loop reads CASTRGGDWNEKLFF. The CDR3 nucleotides are TGCGCCAGCACTAGAGGCGGGGACTGGAATGAAAAACTGTTTTTT.

The chain combines TRBV11-1 with TRBJ1-2; the match to TRBD1 covers 7 bases. CDR1 is SGHAT, CDR2 FQDESV, per germline (reference sequence). The CDR3 length is 14 residues. The junction had 8 bases not matched to a gene; V was cut back by 2 bases and J by 8 bases. As DNA, the CDR3 is TGTGCCAGCAGCTTAAACAGGGGCCTGGAAGGCTACACCTTC. Its protein is CASSLNRGLEGYTF.

The chain has TRBV30 and TRBJ2-7; TRBD1 agrees at 8 bases. The junction had 5 bases not matched to a gene; V was cut back by 2 bases and J by 2 bases. This CDR3 comprises 14 residues. Germline CDR1 reads GTSNPN; CDR2 reads SVGIG (reference sequence). CDR3 region: CAWSKDRVTYEQYF. The CDR3 coding sequence is TGTGCCTGGAGTAAGGACAGGGTAACCTACGAGCAGTACTTC.

The rearrangement joins TRBV19 to TRBJ1-2; TRBD1 matches 10 bases. The CDR3 extends over 13 amino acids. V shed 11 bases, J shed 7 bases, and the junction held 10 bases outside the gene matches. Per germline, CDR1 LNHDA and CDR2 SQIVND (reference sequence). Here the CDR3 DNA reads TGTGCCTGTCATCCCGGGACAGGGGTTGGCTACACCTTC. This sequence encodes CACHPGTGVGYTF.

The chain couples TRBV2 to TRBJ2-1; 13 bases fit TRBD2. The CDR3 spans 15 residues. Germline values: CDR1 SNHLY, CDR2 FYNNEI. The ends lost 6 bases at V and 5 bases at J; junction bases unmatched: 4. The CDR3 loop reads CASRAGLAGHNEQFF. The CDR3 DNA follows: TGTGCCAGCAGAGCGGGACTAGCGGGACACAATGAGCAGTTCTTC.

In its sample, this clone was seen a few times. The chain is built from TRBV12-5 and TRBJ2-7; the match to TRBD1 covers 10 bases. The CDR3 is made up of 16 amino acids. Germline V lookup: CDR1 LGHNT, CDR2 FRNRAP. V was pared by 5 bases and J by 7 bases, with 14 bases of the junction left unmatched. CDR3 bases: TGTGCTAGTGGTCCATCCCGACCGGGACAGGGGAGTGAGCAGTACTTC. It is translated as CASGPSRPGQGSEQYF.

The rearrangement uses TRBV5-1 and TRBJ2-1; a weak D match, TRBD2 (7 bases). Germline assignment: CDR1 SGHRS and CDR2 YFSETQ. Trimming shortened V by 3 bases and J by 5 bases, and 15 bases separated the two germline ends. The CDR3 is made up of 15 amino acids. Written as DNA, the CDR3 is TGCGCCAGCAGCTGGGACTGGGGGGGCGACAATGAGCAGTTCTTC. It specifies CASSWDWGGDNEQFF.

V gene TRBV5-4 combines with J gene TRBJ2-2, with a weak D call TRBD2 (6 bases). The V end lost 4 bases, the J end lost 3 bases, and 16 bases lay between the germline ends. The length of the CDR3 is 16 residues. The germline V gene encodes CDR1 SGHNT and CDR2 YYREEE (reference sequence). CDR3 nucleotides: TGTGCCAGCAGCACATCCGGGGGTCAATACACCGGGGAGCTGTTTTTT. Protein sequence: CASSTSGGQYTGELFF.

The J gene is TRBJ1-4, the V gene TRBV10-2, with TRBD1 identical over 10 bases. This CDR3 region has 15 residues. CDR1 is WSHSY and CDR2 is SAAADI in the germline V gene. After removal of 6 bases from V and 3 bases from J, the junction contained 4 bases not matched to a gene. CDR3 amino acids: CASRDRGLANEKLFF. CDR3 DNA sequence: TGCGCCAGCAGGGACAGGGGGTTGGCTAATGAAAAACTGTTTTTT.

The J gene is TRBJ1-5, the V gene TRBV5-6; the match to TRBD1 covers 9 bases. The V gene's germline CDR1 is SGHDT and CDR2 YYEEEE. The CDR3 runs 15 residues. Trimming at V came to 0 bases and at J to 4 bases, leaving 2 bases not matched to a gene. The CDR3 loop reads CASSLDRGLNQPQHF. The CDR3 bases are TGTGCCAGCAGCTTGGACAGGGGGCTGAATCAGCCCCAGCATTTT.

There are many counts of this clone. The rearrangement links TRBV6-5 to TRBJ1-5; 10 bases align to TRBD1. V trimming: 6 bases; J trimming: 6 bases; junction bases outside the gene matches: 2. Germline-derived CDR1 and CDR2 are MNHEY and SVGAGI. CDR3 length: 13 amino acids. The CDR3 region has the DNA TGTGCCAGCAGGCGGGACAGGGGTCAGCCCCAGCATTTT. The encoded protein is CASRRDRGQPQHF.

This clone was found a few times. The V gene is TRBV27, the J gene TRBJ2-2; the D gene is possibly TRBD1 (6 bases). The CDR3 runs to 14 residues. CDR1 and CDR2 (germline): MNHEY, SMNVEV (reference sequence). The ends were cut back, 3 bases at V and 4 bases at J, with 9 bases in the middle. The DNA of the CDR3 is TGTGCCAGCAGTTTTACAGGGATCACCGGGGAGCTGTTTTTT. This codes for CASSFTGITGELFF.

J is TRBJ2-7 and V is TRBV18; 8 bases align to TRBD2. Germline V CDR1 and CDR2: KGHSH, LQKENI. With 2 bases clipped from V and 2 bases from J, the junction kept 2 bases outside the gene matches. CDR3 length: 14 amino acids. CDR3 bases: TGTGCCAGCTCACCAGCGGGGGGTCCCTACGAGCAGTACTTC. This gives the protein CASSPAGGPYEQYF.